These 7 T cell receptor beta chains were sequenced from one sample in a study of blood T cell repertoires in COVID-19 (dated by TCRdb to the early 2020s). Library preparation was by the immunoSEQ multiplex PCR assay. The table was pulled from immuneACCESS by TCRdb, which kept in-frame rearrangements only. Such tables lose some clones; where checked, under half of the loss comes from unresolved V genes, and the rest has no known cause. This sample gives a few hundred thousand clones in total; roughly four fifths of them show up just once. The leading ten clones occupy 3% of the sample. The sample was peripheral blood. The receptor set was obtained from a woman aged 25 to 39 who had recovered from COVID-19.

The chain recombines TRBV4-1 with TRBJ1-6, with 8 bases matching TRBD1. The V segment lost 4 bases and the J segment 7 bases; nucleotides outside the gene matches: 6. Germline loops: CDR1 MGHRA, CDR2 YSYEKL. The CDR3 covers 15 residues. In nucleotides, the CDR3 is TGCGCCAGCAGCCGAGGGACAGGTGACAATTCACCCCTCCACTTT. Its protein product is CASSRGTGDNSPLHF.

This clone was seen a handful of times. The chain links TRBV4-2 to TRBJ1-2; D not certain. The V gene lost 1 base and the J gene lost 0 bases, with 9 bases spanning the gap. This CDR3 contains 15 residues. Germline lookup yields CDR1 LGHNA and CDR2 YNFKEQ. The CDR3 DNA reads as TGTGCCAGCAGCCAAGCGGAGCGGACTAACTATGGCTACACCTTC. Its translation: CASSQAERTNYGYTF.

J is TRBJ2-3 and V is TRBV6-2 or TRBV6-3, with TRBD2 identical over 12 bases. Looked up from germline, CDR1 is MNHEY and CDR2 is SVGEGT. V lost 6 bases to trimming and J lost 4 bases; unmatched junction nucleotides: 5. The CDR3 runs 15 residues. In DNA form, the CDR3 reads TGTGCCAGCAGCCGACTAGCGGGAGTACCAGATACGCAGTATTTT. Protein product: CASSRLAGVPDTQYF.

This rearrangement joins TRBV10-2 to TRBJ2-1; the D is unclear. Germline lookup yields CDR1 WSHSY and CDR2 SAAADI. The CDR3 totals 11 residues. Trimming shortened V by 6 bases and J by 7 bases, and 7 bases separated the two germline ends. The CDR3, as DNA: TGCGCCAGCAGCCCCGGGAATGAGCAGTTCTTC. Amino acid sequence: CASSPGNEQFF.

This clone was recorded a few times. The chain combines TRBV10-1 with TRBJ2-7; the D is unclear. The CDR3 length is 14 residues. Trimming stripped 2 bases from V and 3 bases from J, with 11 bases between. Germline values: CDR1 WNHNN, CDR2 SYGVQD (reference sequence). The CDR3 coding sequence is TGCGCCAGCAGTGAGACTGGTAGCTACTACGAGCAGTACTTC. Translation: CASSETGSYYEQYF.

The rearrangement links TRBV28 to TRBJ1-2, with TRBD1 identical over 7 bases. This CDR3 contains 14 residues. The junction had 5 bases not matched to a gene; V was cut back by 3 bases and J by 4 bases. The germline V gene encodes CDR1 MDHEN and CDR2 SYDVKM. CDR3 coding DNA: TGTGCCAGCAGTTTGGCGGACAGGCCCTATGGCTACACCTTC. Protein: CASSLADRPYGYTF.

Ten or more counts support this clone. The chain couples TRBV3-1 (or the pseudogene TRBV3-2) to TRBJ2-7, with a tentative D call TRBD2 (6 bases). V lost 4 bases to trimming and J lost 3 bases, with 19 bases between them. The CDR3 contains 16 residues. Germline-derived CDR1 and CDR2 are LGHDT and YNNKEL (reference sequence). The CDR3 DNA sequence: TGTGCCAGCAGCCCAGGTATGTTACGGGAGAGCTACGAGCAGTACTTC. It translates to CASSPGMLRESYEQYF.